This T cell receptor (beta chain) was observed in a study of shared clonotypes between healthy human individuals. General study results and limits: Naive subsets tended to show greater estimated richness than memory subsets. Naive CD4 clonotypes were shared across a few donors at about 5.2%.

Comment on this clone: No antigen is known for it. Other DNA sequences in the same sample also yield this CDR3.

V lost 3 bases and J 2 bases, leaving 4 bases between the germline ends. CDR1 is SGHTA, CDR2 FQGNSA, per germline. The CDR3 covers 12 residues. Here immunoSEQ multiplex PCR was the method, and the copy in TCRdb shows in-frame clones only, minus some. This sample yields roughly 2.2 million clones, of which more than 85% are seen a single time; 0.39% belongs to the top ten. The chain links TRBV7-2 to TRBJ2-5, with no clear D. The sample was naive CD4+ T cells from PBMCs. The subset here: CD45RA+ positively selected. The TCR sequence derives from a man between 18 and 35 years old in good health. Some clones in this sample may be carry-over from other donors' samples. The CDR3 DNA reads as TGTGCCAGCAGCTTCGGACAAGAGACCCAGTACTTC. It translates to CASSFGQETQYF.